This T cell receptor beta chain was found in a study of blood T cell repertoires in COVID-19. Whole-study context: T cells, B-cell-depleted T cells, or PBMCs supplied cDNA or gDNA.

Profiling relied on immunoSEQ multiplex PCR, and the TCRdb table lists in-frame clones only, not all of them. The sample shows a few hundred thousand clones, around 83% of them seen only once. V lost 5 bases, J lost 9 bases, and 10 bases stayed unmatched. The CDR3 consists of 14 residues. Looked up from germline, CDR1 is LGHNT and CDR2 is FRNRAP. Participants were aged roughly 18 to 90 years, lived in 25 or so US areas, and enrolled virtually. All exposed participants met a person with COVID-19 within 2 weeks before entering the study. This sequence joins TRBV12-5 and TRBJ2-1, with 7 bases lining up with TRBD2. Sequencing input: PBMCs or T cells enriched from blood (not recorded which). This TCR came from a man aged 40-50 years who had been exposed to COVID-19. As DNA, the CDR3 is TGTGCTAGTGGTCCGGGCCTCGGCGGGGGTGAGCAGTTCTTC. Translating it yields CASGPGLGGGEQFF.